Listed below are T cell receptor beta chains from one sample, sequenced in a study of CD8 T cells in ankylosing spondylitis. TCRdb fed the 5' RACE reads into MiXCR, producing one record per CDR3 protein. Of roughly 700,000 distinct CDR3 sequences listed, roughly 19% were seen once; the top ten hold roughly a fifth. The specimen sequenced was blood, either unsorted or a sorted T cell fraction (not recorded which). These receptors were obtained from a male donor with ankylosing spondylitis. Each CDR3 is given with its conserved first and last residue. Each record gives: D gene, J gene, V gene, clone size, CDR3 DNA, CDR3 protein. D genes are given only for firm matches. A clone size is listed for some rows: how often the clone was seen (once, few, many), or a class if it is expanded.

d_call: .
j_call: TRBJ1-1
v_call: TRBV5-1
clone_size: .
cdr3_nt: TGCGCCAGCAGTCAGGCGGCCAGAACGAACACTGAAGCTTTCTTT
cdr3_aa: CASSQAARTNTEAFF

d_call: TRBD2
j_call: TRBJ2-1
v_call: TRBV20-1
clone_size: once
cdr3_nt: TGCAGTGCCCGGGACTACCGTTTTAACAATGAGCAGTTCTTC
cdr3_aa: CSARDYRFNNEQFF

d_call: TRBD2
j_call: TRBJ2-1
v_call: TRBV4-3
clone_size: few
cdr3_nt: TGCGCCAGCAGCCAAGAATCTAGCGGAACTCCCTACAATGAGCAGTTCTTC
cdr3_aa: CASSQESSGTPYNEQFF

d_call: .
j_call: TRBJ2-1
v_call: TRBV29-1
clone_size: few
cdr3_nt: TGCAGCGGGAGGGGGACAGAATACAATGAGCAGTTCTTC
cdr3_aa: CSGRGTEYNEQFF

d_call: TRBD2
j_call: TRBJ2-3
v_call: TRBV30
clone_size: many
cdr3_nt: TGTGCCTGGGAACTAGCGGGGGGGCCTAGGGATACGCAGTATTTT
cdr3_aa: CAWELAGGPRDTQYF

d_call: .
j_call: TRBJ2-7
v_call: TRBV20-1
clone_size: once
cdr3_nt: TGCAGTGCTAGAACCGGGTCCACACGCGAGCAGTACTTC
cdr3_aa: CSARTGSTREQYF

d_call: .
j_call: TRBJ2-1
v_call: TRBV7-9
clone_size: .
cdr3_nt: TGTGCCAGCAGCTCCCGGGACGGATACAATGAGCAGTTCTTC
cdr3_aa: CASSSRDGYNEQFF

d_call: .
j_call: TRBJ2-5
v_call: TRBV9
clone_size: .
cdr3_nt: TGTGCCAGCAGCGGCCCGGGGGCTAGGCTCGATCAAGAGACCCAGTACTTC
cdr3_aa: CASSGPGARLDQETQYF

d_call: .
j_call: TRBJ1-1
v_call: TRBV19
clone_size: few
cdr3_nt: TGTGCCAGTAGTATAGGAACAGGGATGAACACTGAAGCTTTCTTT
cdr3_aa: CASSIGTGMNTEAFF

d_call: TRBD1
j_call: TRBJ2-3
v_call: TRBV20-1
clone_size: many
cdr3_nt: TGCAGTGCTAGGACAGGGGGCGTAGATACGCAGTATTTT
cdr3_aa: CSARTGGVDTQYF

d_call: .
j_call: TRBJ2-3
v_call: TRBV6-1
clone_size: few
cdr3_nt: TGTGCCAGCCGCGGTAGCGGTCACACAGATACGCAGTATTTT
cdr3_aa: CASRGSGHTDTQYF

d_call: .
j_call: TRBJ2-1
v_call: TRBV12-3/TRBV12-4
clone_size: .
cdr3_nt: TGTGCCAGCAGCCCGGACTTCATCTCCTACAATGAGCAGTTCTTC
cdr3_aa: CASSPDFISYNEQFF

d_call: TRBD2
j_call: TRBJ2-1
v_call: TRBV18
clone_size: few
cdr3_nt: TGTGCCAGCTCGCCTCCGGGACTAGCGATAAATGAGCAGTTCTTC
cdr3_aa: CASSPPGLAINEQFF

d_call: TRBD2
j_call: TRBJ2-1
v_call: TRBV2
clone_size: few
cdr3_nt: TGTGCCAGCAGTCCAAGGCTAGCGGGAGTATACAATGAGCAGTTCTTC
cdr3_aa: CASSPRLAGVYNEQFF

d_call: .
j_call: TRBJ1-1
v_call: TRBV7-8
clone_size: .
cdr3_nt: TGTGCCAGCAGCTCCAGAGGGGGGACAACTATGAACACTGAAGCTTTCTTT
cdr3_aa: CASSSRGGTTMNTEAFF

d_call: .
j_call: TRBJ2-3
v_call: TRBV5-1
clone_size: few
cdr3_nt: TGCGCCAGCAGGCCGATGGGCGCGGGGCCGACCACAGATACGCAGTATTTT
cdr3_aa: CASRPMGAGPTTDTQYF